These 32 T cell receptor beta chains came from one sample sequenced in a study of tumor and adjacent non-tumor tissue in lung cancer. The template was RNA from unsorted bulk tissue. Three rounds of nested PCR, following a modified ARM-PCR protocol, produced the TCRbeta library. TCRdb re-called the multiplex PCR reads through MiXCR, storing one row per CDR3 protein. The data contain some 200,000 distinct CDR3 sequences, 71% of them singletons. Sequencing was performed on lung tumor tissue. The receptors were sampled from a man between 60 and 70 years old with non-small cell lung cancer.

About this clonotype itself: Its ends do not fully match the called genes, so a read error is possible. This rearrangement joins TRBV12-3 or TRBV12-4 to TRBJ2-5, with D perhaps assigned TRBD1 or TRBD2 (5 bases each). CDR3 length: 17 amino acids. The CDR3 DNA reads as TGTGCCAGCAGTTTTCGACTGTTGAGGGGCGGCGGAGAGACCCAGTACTTT. Translating gives CASSFRLLRGGGETQYF.

This clonotype was found many times. The chain couples TRBV6-1 to TRBJ1-2; no reliable D call. V lost 4 bases and J lost 4, with 13 bases in between. The CDR3 contains 14 residues. Looked up from germline, CDR1 is MNHNS and CDR2 is SASEGT. The CDR3 nucleotides are TGTGCCAGCAGTGCTGCGGACGGAATCTATGGCTACACCTTC. Translating it yields CASSAADGIYGYTF.

With regard to this clonotype: One end of the junction varies from germline; a read error may be responsible. The chain employs TRBV6-2 or TRBV6-3 and TRBJ1-1; D is unresolved. Germline loops: CDR1 MNHEY, CDR2 SVGEGT. The CDR3 covers 14 residues. In nucleotides, the CDR3 is TGTGCCAGCAGTAACCCCTACGGGAGCACTGAAGCTTACTTT. Translation gives CASSNPYGSTEAYF.

In its sample, this clonotype was seen many times. The rearrangement links TRBV20-1 to TRBJ2-3; maybe TRBD1 (6 bases). Trimming left V 8 bases short and J 0 bases short, with 15 bases between. The germline V gene has CDR1 DFQATT and CDR2 SNEGSKA (reference sequence). CDR3 size: 14 residues. The CDR3 loop reads CSSRPGHSTDTQYF. For the CDR3, the DNA is TGCAGTTCCCGACCGGGACACAGCACAGATACGCAGTATTTT.

This chain joins TRBV2 and TRBJ2-1, with 7 positions matching TRBD2. Germline CDR1 SNHLY, CDR2 FYNNEI. This CDR3 has 13 amino acids. Trimming cost V 0 bases and J 14 bases; bases outside gene matches: 7. CDR3 DNA: TGTGCCAGCAGTGAAGCAGGCGACCGGGGGGAGTTCTTC. Protein product: CASSEAGDRGEFF.

Details on this clonotype: One end of the junction is discordant with germline, which a read error may explain. This chain uses TRBV24-1 with TRBJ2-7; D is possibly TRBD1 (6 bases). CDR3 length equals 12 residues. CDR1 KGHDR and CDR2 SFDVKD come from the germline V gene. CDR3: CTTSEGGYEQYF. The CDR3 nucleotides are TGTACCACCAGTGAAGGGGGCTACGAGCAGTACTTC.

As for this clonotype: One junction end does not reproduce the germline sequence, and a read error may be involved. The rearrangement uses TRBV5-6 and TRBJ2-5, with 12 bases fitting TRBD2. This CDR3 contains 20 residues. CDR1 is SGHDT, CDR2 YYEEEE, per germline. CDR3 sequence (DNA): TGTGCCAACAGCCCCGGACTAGCGGGAAGGGACCCTATGGGTTACAATGAGCAGTACTTC. It codes for CANSPGLAGRDPMGYNEQYF.

The rearrangement uses TRBV11-3 and TRBJ2-7; D may be TRBD2 (6 bases). The germline V and J ends were trimmed by 5 bases and 10 bases, with 24 bases remaining between them. Germline values: CDR1 SGHNT, CDR2 YENEEA. The length of the CDR3 is 15 residues. The chain's CDR3 is CASSPSAGIDYEQYF. In DNA, the CDR3 is TGTGCCAGCAGCCCCTCAGCGGGCATCGACTATGAACAGTACTTC.

Concerning this clonotype itself: One end of the junction does not line up with germline, which may come from a read error. This rearrangement joins TRBV20-1 to TRBJ2-1, with D tentatively TRBD2 (5 bases). The CDR3 runs 14 residues. The germline CDR1 and CDR2 sequences are DFQATT and SNEGSKA (reference sequence). Written as DNA, the CDR3 is TGCTGTGCTAGAGGGTGTAAGGAATACAATGAGCAGTTCTTC. It specifies CCARGCKEYNEQFF.

As for this clonotype: The germline gene is not matched at one end of the junction; a read error may be the cause. The chain carries TRBV12-3 or TRBV12-4 and TRBJ2-7; 10 bases line up with TRBD1. The CDR3 is made up of 13 amino acids. This chain's CDR3 is CASRWTGGNEEYF. The CDR3 nucleotides read TGTGCCAGCAGATGGACAGGGGGTAACGAGGAGTACTTC.

On this clonotype itself: As the CDR3 is not closed by the conserved phenylalanine or tryptophan, this likely results from a read error. This rearrangement joins TRBV20-1 to TRBJ2-7, with 7 bases fitting TRBD2. Germline V gives CDR1 DFQATT, CDR2 SNEGSKA (reference sequence). Losses at the gene ends were 6 bases for V and 4 bases for J; bases not matched to a gene: 12. The CDR3 runs to 14 residues. This CDR3 is CSAQTSSGDYEQYS. CDR3 nucleotides: TGCAGTGCACAGACTAGCTCGGGGGATTACGAGCAGTACTCC.

This chain links TRBV4-1 with TRBJ1-5; TRBD1 is a possible D gene (5 bases). Germline CDR1 MGHRA, CDR2 YSYEKL. Deletions cut 0 bases from V and 9 bases from J, with 15 bases between. This CDR3 spans 15 amino acids. The CDR3 here is CASSQDGIGDLPQHF. DNA of the CDR3: TGCGCCAGCAGCCAAGATGGGATTGGGGACCTGCCCCAGCATTTT.

Of note for this clonotype: The conserved phenylalanine or tryptophan is not found at the CDR3 terminus, so this likely reflects a read error. The chain has TRBV4-2 and TRBJ2-5; D could derive from TRBD1 or TRBD2 (6 bases each). The CDR3 has 16 residues. V shed 2 bases and J shed 1 base, with 14 bases lying between them. CDR1 and CDR2 (germline): LGHNA, YNFKEQ. Here the CDR3 DNA reads TGTGCCAGCAGCCAAACTACAGGGAGGTGCCAAGAGACCCAGTACCTC. This sequence encodes CASSQTTGRCQETQYL.

This clonotype appeared once. A clone one base away is much larger, so this may be a read error. The chain is built from TRBV4-2 and TRBJ1-2; D unclear. Trimming pared 2 bases from V and 2 bases from J, leaving 6 bases between. CDR3 length: 13 residues. The germline gives CDR1 LGHNA, CDR2 YNFKEQ. CDR3 nucleotide sequence: TGTGCCAGCAGCCAACATGGGAACTATGGCTACACCTTC. Translation: CASSQHGNYGYTF.

Worth noting for this clonotype: Sequence at one end of the junction differs from germline and may be a read error. The rearrangement uses TRBV20-1 and TRBJ1-2; maybe TRBD1 (5 bases). The CDR3 totals 13 residues. The germline CDR1 and CDR2 sequences are DFQATT and SNEGSKA (reference sequence). The CDR3 DNA sequence: TGCAGTGCTGCCCCAGGGACTACTGAAGGCTACATCTTC. It specifies CSAAPGTTEGYIF.

A word on this clonotype: The junction and the germline gene differ at one end; a read error may be behind it. V is TRBV6-2 or TRBV6-3 and J is TRBJ2-3; 7 nucleotides agree with TRBD2. CDR1 and CDR2 from the germline V gene are MNHEY and SVGEGT. The CDR3 runs 14 residues. The CDR3 protein is CGSSPPGGADTQYF. Here the CDR3 DNA reads TGTGGCAGCAGCCCACCGGGAGGAGCAGATACTCAGTATTTT.

Many counts were recorded for this clonotype. The chain has TRBV11-2 and TRBJ2-7, with a possible D match to TRBD2 (7 bases). The germline V and J ends were trimmed by 4 bases and 4 bases, with 20 bases remaining between them. The CDR3 runs to 16 residues. The germline V gene has CDR1 SGHAT and CDR2 FQNNGV. The CDR3 nucleotides are TGTGCCAGCAGCTCTTCTTTGGGGGGGCGCGGATACGAGCAGTACTTC. Translated, it gives CASSSSLGGRGYEQYF.

Remarks on this clonotype: Since a much larger clone is just one base distant, this may be a read error. J is TRBJ2-3 and V is TRBV29-1; D not resolved. With 4 bases removed from V and 2 bases from J, the gap between germline ends came to 10 bases. Germline V gene sequence: CDR1 SQVTM, CDR2 ANQGSEA. The CDR3 has 13 residues. CDR3 nucleotides: TGCAGCGTTGTTAACGGAACCACAGATACGCAGTATTTT. As protein: CSVVNGTTDTQYF.

The genes are TRBV7-9 and TRBJ2-7; 8 bases fit TRBD2. After removal of 3 bases from V and 0 bases from J, the junction contained 7 bases not matched to a gene. Germline loops: CDR1 SEHNR, CDR2 FQNEAQ (reference sequence). The CDR3 is 16 amino acids. The CDR3 DNA sequence: TGTGCCAGCAGCTTTCTTAGCGGGGAGGGCTCCTACGAGCAGTACTTC. Translated: CASSFLSGEGSYEQYF.

The V gene is TRBV10-2, the J gene TRBJ2-1, with 7 bases identical to TRBD2. CDR3 length: 14 amino acids. V was clipped by 6 bases and J by 4 bases; unmatched bases: 6. The germline gives CDR1 WSHSY, CDR2 SAAADI. In DNA, the CDR3 is TGCGCCAGCAGGGATCACGGGGGGTACAATGAGCAGTTCTTC. It specifies CASRDHGGYNEQFF.

In regard to this clonotype: A much more abundant neighbour one base away suggests this may be a read error. The rearrangement links TRBV5-6 to TRBJ2-3; perhaps TRBD1 as D (6 bases). CDR1 and CDR2 (germline): SGHDT, YYEEEE. The CDR3 extends over 15 amino acids. For the CDR3, the DNA is TGTGCCATCAGCTTATGGTCAGGGGCCACAGATACGCAGTATTTT. Its translation: CAISLWSGATDTQYF.

Comment on this clonotype: Being one base from a much bigger clone, this may be a read error. The rearrangement uses TRBV4-1 and TRBJ1-2, with D perhaps matching TRBD1 (6 bases). The CDR3 has 14 amino acids. V shed 4 bases and J shed 8 bases, with 17 bases lying between them. Germline CDR1 and CDR2: MGHRA and YSYEKL. The CDR3 sequence: CASSRDMVRDGYTF. Written as DNA, the CDR3 is TGCGCCAGCAGCCGGGACATGGTAAGAGACGGCTACACCTTC.

The rearrangement uses TRBV30 and TRBJ1-5; D not resolved. This CDR3 is 14 amino acids long. Deletions cut 1 base from V and 5 bases from J, with 12 bases between. Germline V lookup: CDR1 GTSNPN, CDR2 SVGIG (reference sequence). CDR3 in amino acids: CAWSANKHDQPQHF. The CDR3 nucleotides are TGTGCCTGGAGTGCAAACAAGCACGATCAGCCCCAGCATTTT. The complete variable domain, with remaining parts taken from reference TRBV30 and TRBJ1-5, reads SQTIHQWPATLVQPVGSPLSLECTVEGTSNPNLYWYRQAAGRGLQLLFYSVGIGQISSEVPQNLSASRPQDRQFILSSKKLLLSDSGFYLCAWSANKHDQPQHFGDGTRLSIL.

Note on this clonotype: One end of the junction fails to match germline, which may point to a read error. CDR3 loop: CAISSALGNEKLFF. CDR3 nucleotide sequence: TGCGCCATCAGCTCGGCGTTGGGTAATGAAAAACTGTTCTTT. The V call is TRBV5-1, the J call TRBJ1-4; D uncertain. There are 14 residues in the CDR3. Germline V CDR1 and CDR2: SGHRS, YFSETQ. Variable domain in full (rest from reference TRBV5-1 and TRBJ1-4): KAGVTQTPRYLIKTRGQQVTLSCSPISGHRSVSWYQQTPGQGLQFLFEYFSETQRNKGNFPGRFSGRQFSNSRSEMNVSTLELGDSALYLCAISSALGNEKLFFGSGTQLSVL.

This clonotype was seen once. The junction differs from germline at one of its ends, possibly a read error. The chain employs TRBV20-1 and TRBJ2-3; D possibly corresponds to TRBD1 (5 bases). The germline V gene has CDR1 DFQATT and CDR2 SNEGSKA (reference sequence). The CDR3 length is 14 residues. The CDR3 protein is CNARDERGTDTQYF. The CDR3 coding sequence is TGCAATGCTAGAGATGAAAGGGGTACAGATACGCAGTATTTT.

For this clonotype: Being one base from a much bigger clone, this may be a read error. V and J are TRBV20-1 and TRBJ1-1; tentatively, D is TRBD1 (5 bases). The CDR3 extends over 15 amino acids. The V and J ends lost 3 bases and 4 bases respectively, with 18 bases between them. Germline V gene sequence: CDR1 DFQATT, CDR2 SNEGSKA (reference sequence). The CDR3 spells CSASDRGFVSTEAFF. Written as DNA, the CDR3 is TGCAGTGCTAGTGATCGGGGGTTCGTCAGCACTGAAGCTTTCTTT.

This clonotype was observed a few times. This chain connects TRBV11-1 to TRBJ2-1, with D tentatively TRBD2 (6 bases). CDR3 size: 14 residues. The germline V gene encodes CDR1 SGHAT and CDR2 FQDESV (reference sequence). The germline V and J ends were trimmed by 9 bases and 9 bases, with 21 bases remaining between them. CDR3: CASGVYRTGGEQFF. Written as DNA, the CDR3 is TGTGCCAGTGGCGTTTACAGGACCGGGGGTGAGCAGTTCTTC. Using reference TRBV11-1 and TRBJ2-1 for the parts outside the CDR3, the full variable domain is EAEVAQSPRYKITEKSQAVAFWCDPISGHATLYWYRQILGQGPELLVQFQDESVVDDSQLPKDRFSAERLKGVDSTLKIQPAELGDSAMYLCASGVYRTGGEQFFGPGTRLTVL.

As for this clonotype: Likely a read error: the CDR3 ends without its conserved phenylalanine or tryptophan. It is unclear where the CDR3 begins or ends on the DNA, so no DNA is shown, and the CDR3 is as TCRdb lists it. The chain employs TRBV20-1 and TRBJ2-2; the DNA was not used to check the table's D call, TRBD2. CDR1 DFQATT and CDR2 SNEGSKA come from the germline V gene (reference sequence). The CDR3 contains 16 residues when both ends are counted. CDR3 amino acids: CSAGGALGGDAGELLL.

The gene calls are TRBV7-9 and TRBJ2-1, with no clear D. Deletions cut 2 bases from V and 4 bases from J, with 15 bases between. The CDR3 totals 16 residues. Per germline, CDR1 SEHNR and CDR2 FQNEAQ (reference sequence). The CDR3 DNA follows: TGTGCCAGCAGCTTAAGAGTGGGCAGCCCTTACAATGAGCAGTTCTTC. Protein product: CASSLRVGSPYNEQFF. Full variable domain (missing parts from reference TRBV7-9 and TRBJ2-1): DTGVSQNPRHKITKRGQNVTFRCDPISEHNRLYWYRQTLGQGPEFLTYFQNEAQLEKSRLLSDRFSAERPKGSFSTLEIQRTEQGDSAMYLCASSLRVGSPYNEQFFGPGTRLTVL.

With regard to this clonotype: This clone may be a read error of a much larger clone one base away. The chain carries TRBV6-2 or TRBV6-3 and TRBJ1-1; possibly TRBD1 for D (5 bases). CDR3 length: 14 amino acids. Germline loops: CDR1 MNHEY, CDR2 SVGEGT. CDR3 in DNA: TGTGCCAGCAGTTACGCGACAGCGAACATTGAAGCTTTCTTT. It codes for CASSYATANIEAFF.

As for this clonotype: The CDR3 does not end in the conserved phenylalanine or tryptophan, so this is likely a read error. The J gene is TRBJ2-4, the V gene TRBV20-1; D not certain. CDR1 DFQATT and CDR2 SNEGSKA come from the germline V gene (reference sequence). V was clipped by 6 bases and J by 9 bases, with 18 bases between them. The CDR3 is made up of 13 amino acids. The CDR3 is CSAILLVPAIQYL. CDR3 in DNA: TGCAGTGCAATCCTCCTGGTCCCAGCCATTCAGTACCTC.

This clonotype was detected a few times. V usage is TRBV29-1 and J usage is TRBJ2-1; the D gene is possibly TRBD2 (6 bases). The ends were cut back, 3 bases at V and 0 bases at J, with 21 bases in the middle. The CDR3 consists of 18 residues. Germline assignment: CDR1 SQVTM and CDR2 ANQGSEA. CDR3 DNA: TGCAGCGTTGAGGGGGGATTAGTGCGCATCAGCTCCTACAATGAGCAGTTCTTC. It codes for CSVEGGLVRISSYNEQFF.